This T cell receptor beta chain was found in a study of radiotherapy plus CTLA-4 blockade in lung cancer. Study background: Objective responses were observed in approximately 17% of patients, and disease control was achieved by around 31%.

The CDR3 is made up of 14 amino acids. Germline V gene sequence: CDR1 KGHSH, CDR2 LQKENI. J lost 6 bases, V lost 6 bases, and 4 bases had no gene match. Using immunoSEQ multiplex PCR, the repertoire was profiled, and TCRdb retains in-frame clones only, with some absent. The sample lists tens of thousands of clones; around 84% were seen once. Turning to this clone: What it recognizes is unknown.

Chemo-refractory metastatic non-small-cell lung cancer patients received focal radiation with ipilimumab CTLA-4 blockade. Whole-study findings and limits: Increased serum interferon-beta after radiation also reportedly predicted response strongly. Researchers report tumor-derived TCR clones expanding in blood after radiotherapy plus ipilimumab.

The input for sequencing was peripheral blood, taken from a patient treated with radiotherapy plus ipilimumab. V usage is TRBV18 and J usage is TRBJ2-1; 11 positions agree with TRBD2. This clonotype was obtained from a human donor with non-small cell lung cancer that progressed on radiotherapy plus ipilimumab. CDR3 DNA: TGTGCCAGCTCTAGCGGGAGGGCCGGCAATGAGCAGTTCTTC. Protein sequence: CASSSGRAGNEQFF.